The rows below give T cell receptor beta chains drawn from one sample of a study of blood T cell repertoires in COVID-19. Profiled with immunoSEQ multiplex PCR; TCRdb holds only in-frame clones, not every one. The repertoire holds about 180,000 clones, with around 90% as singletons. Sequencing input: peripheral blood. The receptor source for this set is a man aged 55 to 70 with COVID-19, enrolled during active disease. The CDR3 runs from the conserved cysteine through the conserved F or W. The order of the fields is D gene, J gene, V gene, CDR3 DNA, CDR3 protein. A D gene is named only where the DNA matches it firmly.

>TRBD1|TRBJ1-1|TRBV29-1
TGCAGCGTTGGGCAGGGGGGTAGCACTGAAGCTTTCTTT
CSVGQGGSTEAFF
>TRBD2|TRBJ2-2|TRBV27
TGTGCCAGCAGTTTACGCAAGCGGGGGGGTTCGAACACCGGGGAGCTGTTTTTT
CASSLRKRGGSNTGELFF
>-|TRBJ1-4|TRBV6-5
TGTGCCAGCAGTTACGCGGCTGCAACTAATGAAAAACTGTTTTTT
CASSYAAATNEKLFF
>-|TRBJ1-4|TRBV9
TGTGCCAGCAGCCGAACACCGGGCCCGGGAGGTGAAAAACTGTTTTTT
CASSRTPGPGGEKLFF
>TRBD2|TRBJ2-7|TRBV7-9
TGTGCCAGCAGCTTAGGGCTAGCGGGGGCAACCTACGAGCAGTACTTC
CASSLGLAGATYEQYF
>TRBD1|TRBJ1-1|TRBV7-9
TGTGCCAGCAGCTCCCCACAGGCAGGGGGCGCGAACACTGAAGCTTTCTTT
CASSSPQAGGANTEAFF
>-|TRBJ1-5|TRBV6-5
TGTGCCACCTCACAGGGTAAGGCTCAGCCCCAGCATTTT
CATSQGKAQPQHF
>-|TRBJ1-4|TRBV4-3
TGCGCCAGCAGCCAAGATACAGCCGCAACTAATGAAAAACTGTTTTTT
CASSQDTAATNEKLFF
>-|TRBJ2-1|TRBV7-3
TGTGCCAGCAGCTTAACTCCAGGGGTCACCTACAATGAGCAGTTCTTC
CASSLTPGVTYNEQFF
>TRBD2|TRBJ2-1|TRBV7-9
TGTGCCAGCAGCTTCACTAGCGGGGGCTACAATGAGCAGTTCTTC
CASSFTSGGYNEQFF
>TRBD2|TRBJ2-1|TRBV7-6
TGTGCCAGCAGCCGATCTCCTAGCGGGAGTGTGTTCTTC
CASSRSPSGSVFF
>TRBD1|TRBJ2-2|TRBV11-3
TGTGCCAGCAGCGAGAGAGCCAGGGGGACCGGGGAGCTGTTTTTT
CASSERARGTGELFF
>TRBD1|TRBJ2-7|TRBV11-2
TGTGCCAGCAGCTCGGCCGGGACAGGGATGGGCGAGCAGTACTTC
CASSSAGTGMGEQYF
>-|TRBJ2-3|TRBV19
TGTGCCAGTAGTATAATAGCGGAGACAGATACGCAGTATTTT
CASSIIAETDTQYF
>-|TRBJ1-1|TRBV3-1/TRBV3-2
TGTGCCAGCAGCCAACTTCAGGGGAGTGCTGAAGCTTTCTTT
CASSQLQGSAEAFF
>TRBD1|TRBJ1-6|TRBV7-2
TGTGCCAGCAGCACATCGGCGGGACAGGGATCGAGGTCACCCCTCCACTTT
CASSTSAGQGSRSPLHF
>-|TRBJ1-2|TRBV3-1/TRBV3-2
TGTGCCAGCAGCCTACCAGGGGAATCGGGGGGCTACACCTTC
CASSLPGESGGYTF
>TRBD2|TRBJ2-1|TRBV18
TGTGCCAGCTCACCCCGGGGGGGCTCCTACAATGAGCAGTTCTTC
CASSPRGGSYNEQFF
>TRBD1|TRBJ1-3|TRBV6-1
TGTGCCAGCAGTGACACAGGGGCTCCACGCTCTGGAAACACCATATATTTT
CASSDTGAPRSGNTIYF
>-|TRBJ1-1|TRBV6-6
TGTGCCAGCAGTTCCCTGGACAGACTTGGGTGGGAAGCTTTCTTT
CASSSLDRLGWEAFF
>-|TRBJ2-7|TRBV5-5
TGTGCCAGCAGCTTGGCGGGGTCCGAGCAGTACTTC
CASSLAGSEQYF
>-|TRBJ2-3|TRBV6-5
TGTGCCAGCAGCTTACAGGGAGGCACAGATACGCAGTATTTT
CASSLQGGTDTQYF
>-|TRBJ1-2|TRBV18
TGTGCCAGCTCAGTTACGGTGGGGGCTGACTATGGCTACACCTTC
CASSVTVGADYGYTF